This TCR beta chain appears in the sequencing data of a study of response to subunit inactivated influenza vaccine. Trimming removed 7 bases from V and 1 base from J; junction bases left unmatched: 4. From germline, CDR1 is DFQATT and CDR2 SNEGSKA (reference sequence). The CDR3 totals 13 residues. MiXCR, run by TCRdb on the RT-PCR reads, gives a single entry per CDR3 protein. The repertoire includes just under 550,000 distinct CDR3 sequences, around 25% of them detected once, and 2.5% to 3.5% sits in the top ten. Another study also made use of these data, one on T cells expressing NK-cell markers. From that second work: Beta-chain TCR cDNA was generated via 5'RACE template switching with UMIs. Sequencing of TCR beta repertoires drew on sorted CD3+CD56+NKG2C+, CD3+CD56+NKG2C- and CD3+CD56-NKG2C+ T cells. What restricted sorting to alpha-beta TCR T cells in several experiments was an anti-gamma-delta TCR antibody. CD8+ T cells in more than five donors included dominant NKG2C+ clonotypes at about 1.0-8%. In a handful of donors, dominant clonotypes made up about 25-65% of CD3+CD56-NKG2C+ cells.

The TCR comes from a man aged 45-60 years who received an inactivated influenza vaccine. V and J are TRBV20-1 and TRBJ2-4, with 7 positions matching TRBD2. Here the sequenced sample was CD4+ T cells sorted from PBMCs, taken 12 days after vaccination. CDR3 loop: CSVYGRAKNIQYF. In DNA form, the CDR3 reads TGCAGTGTTTACGGGAGGGCCAAAAACATTCAGTACTTC.